A single TCR beta chain is shown here with its context. As yet, its antigen is unknown. PCR involved 60 Vbeta and 13 Jbeta primers. Profiled with immunoSEQ multiplex PCR; TCRdb holds only in-frame clones, not every one. The table has 200,000 or so clones, about 80% seen once. This entry belongs to a study of cytomegalovirus exposure and HLA in healthy donors. Broader study findings: DRB1 had the most TCR associations and HLA-C the fewest, a later analysis found, with rates varying by HLA locus. When analyzed later, a missense DCLRE1C variant was found to be linked to TCR beta V- and J-gene trimming. An ancestry cluster, one associated with Asian ancestry, reportedly showed fewer N-insertions than the roughly 700-donor mean in a later analysis.

The germline gives CDR1 LNHDA, CDR2 SQIVND (reference sequence). Trimming cost V 6 bases and J 10 bases; bases outside gene matches: 20. The CDR3 loop spans 17 amino acids. Source material: PBMCs. This TCR was recovered from a woman between 18 and 29 years old in good health and CMV-seropositive. V is TRBV19 and J is TRBJ1-1, with 10 bases that match TRBD1. CDR3 loop: CASRPARDRGVRVGAFF. The CDR3 DNA reads TGTGCCAGTAGGCCCGCCCGGGACAGGGGCGTTCGGGTCGGAGCTTTCTTT.